The 18 T cell receptor beta chains listed next were all sequenced from one sample in a study of blood T cells in healthy people across ages. For the second PCR, which ran for about 7 to 11 cycles, a sample-barcoded 5' primer and a J-beta primer mix were used. TCRdb re-called the 5' RACE reads through MiXCR, storing one row per CDR3 protein. The data contain about 670,000 distinct CDR3 sequences, roughly 41% of them seen just once; the ten biggest clones take up 30%. The sample was blood. All receptors derive from a man aged 80 or over in good health.

This clonotype was seen a handful of times. The chain employs TRBV11-1 and TRBJ2-7; D tentatively fits TRBD1 or TRBD2 (6 bases each). Germline CDR1 SGHAT, CDR2 FQDESV (reference sequence). This CDR3 region has 14 residues. V was clipped by 5 bases and J by 3 bases, with 14 bases between them. CDR3 DNA: TGTGCCAGCAGCGACCTCGGAGGGGGCTACGAGCAGTACTTC. Translating it yields CASSDLGGGYEQYF.

The genes are TRBV15 and TRBJ2-5; 11 bases are a match to TRBD2. Near its end, the DNA agrees better with TRBJ2-7, so the J call may be wrong. The CDR3 runs 18 residues. Germline V gene sequence: CDR1 LNHNV, CDR2 YYDKDF (reference sequence). CDR3 residues: CATSRELVSGRALDEQYF. The CDR3 DNA is TGTGCCACCAGCAGAGAGCTGGTTAGCGGGAGGGCCTTGGACGAGCAGTACTTC.

This clonotype was detected a few times. V and J are TRBV20-1 and TRBJ2-3, with 11 positions matching TRBD2. V dropped 2 bases and J dropped 3; count of bases not matched to a gene: 7. The CDR3 sequence is 16 residues long. Germline V gene data show CDR1 as DFQATT and CDR2 as SNEGSKA (reference sequence). The CDR3 coding sequence is TGCAGTGCTAGATGGGGTAGCGGGGGGGATACAGATACGCAGTATTTT. Its protein is CSARWGSGGDTDTQYF.

This clonotype was counted between two and nine times. The CDR3 protein is CASSFLAGASQETQYF. CDR3 DNA: TGTGCCAGCAGCTTCTTAGCGGGAGCGTCCCAAGAGACCCAGTACTTC. V usage is TRBV7-9 and J usage is TRBJ2-5; 9 positions agree with TRBD2. CDR1 is SEHNR and CDR2 is FQNEAQ in the germline V gene (reference sequence). The CDR3 has 16 amino acids. The trim removed 3 bases at V and 1 base at J, leaving 6 bases unmatched. Drawing the rest from reference TRBV7-9 and TRBJ2-5, the complete variable domain is DTGVSQNPRHKITKRGQNVTFRCDPISEHNRLYWYRQTLGQGPEFLTYFQNEAQLEKSRLLSDRFSAERPKGSFSTLEIQRTEQGDSAMYLCASSFLAGASQETQYFGPGTRLLVL.

The V gene is TRBV10-3, the J gene TRBJ2-3; the match to TRBD2 covers 9 bases. V lost 0 bases to trimming and J lost 2 bases; unmatched junction nucleotides: 3. The CDR3 covers 16 residues. Germline V CDR1 and CDR2: ENHRY, SYGVKD. The CDR3 spells CAISESSGGHTDTQYF. Here the CDR3 DNA reads TGTGCCATCAGTGAGTCTAGCGGGGGCCACACAGATACGCAGTATTTT.

This chain uses TRBV27 with TRBJ2-1; 7 nucleotides match TRBD1. CDR1 and CDR2 from the germline V gene are MNHEY and SMNVEV (reference sequence). The junction had 6 bases not matched to a gene; V was cut back by 5 bases and J by 11 bases. The CDR3 spans 12 residues. As DNA, the CDR3 is TGTGCCAGCAGTCCCCGGACAGGCAAGCAGTTCTTC. It translates to CASSPRTGKQFF.

This chain connects TRBV6-5 to TRBJ2-2; 8 bases align to TRBD1. The germline V gene encodes CDR1 MNHEY and CDR2 SVGAGI. The CDR3 has 13 residues. J gave up 7 bases and V 8 bases, and 6 bases lay outside the gene matches. CDR3 sequence (DNA): TGTGCCAGCGCGGACAGGGCTGACGGGGAGCTGTTTTTT. This gives the protein CASADRADGELFF.

V and J are TRBV30 and TRBJ2-3, with no clear D. CDR1 GTSNPN and CDR2 SVGIG come from the germline V gene (reference sequence). The CDR3 totals 13 residues. Deletions cut 7 bases from V and 0 bases from J, with 11 bases between. The CDR3 DNA follows: TGTGCCTTTACACCAGCAAGCACAGATACGCAGTATTTT. Translation: CAFTPASTDTQYF.

This clonotype came up a few times. CDR3 nucleotide sequence: TGTGCCAGCAGTTACTCGACAGGGGAGACTGGCTACACCTTC. Its protein is CASSYSTGETGYTF. This chain links TRBV6-2 or TRBV6-3 with TRBJ1-2; TRBD1 matches at 8 bases. The V and J ends lost 0 bases and 7 bases, in that order; junction bases with no gene match: 4. Germline CDR1 reads MNHEY; CDR2 reads SVGEGT. The CDR3 runs to 14 residues.

This clonotype was recorded a few times. The V call is TRBV7-2, the J call TRBJ1-4; D is undetermined. This CDR3 contains 15 residues. Germline loops: CDR1 SGHTA, CDR2 FQGNSA. V was cut by 5 bases and J by 0 bases, with 10 bases left in between. CDR3 coding DNA: TGTGCCAGCAGCCCCGACCTTGCAACTAATGAAAAACTGTTTTTT. The encoded protein is CASSPDLATNEKLFF.

This chain links TRBV2 with TRBJ1-2, with D possibly being TRBD1 (5 bases). Germline loops: CDR1 SNHLY, CDR2 FYNNEI. V was trimmed by 5 bases and J by 0 bases, leaving 10 bases between them. CDR3 length equals 14 residues. CDR3 residues: CASSLGEANYGYTF. CDR3 sequence (DNA): TGTGCCAGCAGTCTGGGGGAAGCTAACTATGGCTACACCTTC.

The CDR3 here is CASSYDSGEQYF. The CDR3 bases are TGTGCCAGCAGTTATGATTCGGGGGAGCAGTACTTC. This chain links TRBV6-2 or TRBV6-3 with TRBJ2-7; perhaps TRBD2 as D (5 bases). The germline CDR1 and CDR2 sequences are MNHEY and SVGEGT. Trimming stripped 3 bases from V and 7 bases from J, with 10 bases between. This CDR3 is built from 12 residues.

This rearrangement joins TRBV19 to TRBJ2-5, with 9 positions matching TRBD2. Germline CDR1 LNHDA, CDR2 SQIVND (reference sequence). The junction had 28 bases not matched to a gene; V was cut back by 3 bases and J by 11 bases. The CDR3 is made up of 20 amino acids. CDR3 in DNA: TGTGCCAGTAGTATCCCCATTCTTTCTCGACTAGCGGCGCCTATGCATGAGCAGTACTTC. As protein: CASSIPILSRLAAPMHEQYF.

This clonotype appeared once. This sequence may be a read error, since a much larger clone differs from it by one base. This chain joins TRBV6-2 or TRBV6-3 and TRBJ2-7; D may be TRBD1 (5 bases). From germline, CDR1 is MNHEY and CDR2 SVGEGT. The V and J ends lost 6 bases and 7 bases respectively, with 10 bases between them. This CDR3 is 11 amino acids long. CDR3 loop: CASRGVREQYF. CDR3 nucleotides: TGTGCCAGCAGAGGGGTACGGGAGCAGTACTTC.

This clonotype showed up just a few times. The chain links TRBV20-1 to TRBJ2-1; TRBD1 is a possible D gene (6 bases). V gave up 5 bases and J gave up 0 bases, with 17 bases separating them. Germline V gene data show CDR1 as DFQATT and CDR2 as SNEGSKA (reference sequence). The CDR3 spans 16 residues. Here the CDR3 reads CSAEAGADSSYNEQFF. CDR3 nucleotide sequence: TGCAGTGCTGAGGCTGGAGCGGACAGCTCCTACAATGAGCAGTTCTTC.

The sample holds a few counts of this clonotype. J is TRBJ2-1 and V is TRBV6-2 or TRBV6-3, with D uncertain. CDR1 and CDR2 (germline): MNHEY, SVGEGT. The V gene lost 5 bases and the J gene lost 0 bases, with 8 bases spanning the gap. This CDR3 region has 14 residues. CDR3: CASSPYSSYNEQFF. The CDR3 DNA sequence: TGTGCCAGCAGTCCTTACTCCTCCTACAATGAGCAGTTCTTC.

The V call is TRBV5-1, the J call TRBJ2-1; the match to TRBD1 covers 10 bases. The CDR3 extends over 15 amino acids. From germline, CDR1 is SGHRS and CDR2 YFSETQ. V dropped 4 bases and J dropped 4; count of bases not matched to a gene: 5. Written as DNA, the CDR3 is TGCGCCAGCAGCCGGACGGGACAGGGGTACAATGAGCAGTTCTTC. Translated: CASSRTGQGYNEQFF.

The rearrangement uses TRBV10-3 and TRBJ2-7, with 7 positions matching TRBD1. Looked up from germline, CDR1 is ENHRY and CDR2 is SYGVKD. This CDR3 is built from 13 residues. The junction had 6 bases not matched to a gene; V was cut back by 4 bases and J by 6 bases. This chain's CDR3 is CAISVVRGSEQYF. The CDR3 DNA sequence: TGTGCCATCAGTGTGGTCAGGGGGAGCGAGCAGTACTTC.